Described below is a single T cell receptor beta chain sequence and its context. What it binds is unknown. These data come from a study of cytomegalovirus exposure and HLA in healthy donors. V dropped 1 base and J dropped 7 bases, with 4 bases sitting between them. Germline V gene data show CDR1 as GTSNPN and CDR2 as SVGIG (reference sequence). This CDR3 has 11 residues. Study conclusions and caveats: Most TCR sequences were uncommon, yet certain public TCRs appeared in many donors. In vitro, three CMV-associated chains proved specific for CMV antigens.

This table comes from immunoSEQ multiplex PCR, and its TCRdb copy is limited to in-frame clones, with some not included. The sample contains 150,000 to 200,000 clones, around 96% of which appear only once. The chain uses TRBV30 and TRBJ2-2; D is unresolved. Sequencing was performed on PBMCs. The sequence derives from a woman aged 18-29 years in good health and CMV-seronegative. In nucleotides, the CDR3 is TGTGCCTGGAGTGACAGCGGGGAGCTGTTTTTT. Encoded protein: CAWSDSGELFF.